A selection of T cell receptor beta chains follows, all from one sample in a study of Ad26.COV2.S vaccination and SARS-CoV-2 variants. Measured with immunoSEQ multiplex PCR; TCRdb has only the in-frame clones, and not every one. Of around 350,000 clones in the sample, roughly 81% were seen once. The starting material was peripheral blood, obtained in a trial of Ad26.COV2.S vaccine versus placebo. These receptors all come from a person aged 18 to 59 who received the Ad26.COV2.S COVID-19 vaccine or a placebo. The CDR3 runs from the conserved cysteine through the conserved F or W.

J gene,V gene,CDR3 protein
TRBJ1-1,TRBV6-1,CASSEQGNRAFF
TRBJ2-7,TRBV7-2,CASSLGGRVHEQYF
TRBJ2-1,TRBV24-1,CATSDAGLAGDRNEQFF
TRBJ2-3,TRBV7-9,CASSLVQPTHFRDTQYF
TRBJ1-5,TRBV20-1,CSASDGGQFSNQPQHF
TRBJ1-5,TRBV19,CASSINFISNQPQHF
TRBJ2-2,TRBV5-1,CASAGTVNTGELFF
TRBJ1-2,TRBV18,CASSPSKTERGYTF
TRBJ1-1,TRBV13,CASSYLTGNTEAFF
TRBJ1-6,TRBV27,CASSFLEGGPPLHF
TRBJ2-7,TRBV6-2/TRBV6-3,CASSYSIYLTSAETYEQYF
TRBJ2-7,TRBV4-3,CASSQSPQGWVDGPDYEQYF
TRBJ1-2,TRBV19,CASNKGPPNYGYTF
TRBJ1-3,TRBV18,CASSPPIGVGPGNTIYF
TRBJ2-6,TRBV18,CASSPGGLGANVLTF
TRBJ1-2,TRBV29-1,CSVDTTGFDMRTF
TRBJ2-2,TRBV19,CASSIPGLGNTGELFF
TRBJ1-1,TRBV19,CASSIRGYTEAFF
TRBJ1-6,TRBV10-3,CAISRQGLNSPLHF
TRBJ1-6,TRBV10-3,CAISERSRTDSSPLHF
TRBJ2-5,TRBV15,CATSRLGEGGRGETQYF
TRBJ1-1,TRBV22-1,CPGSAGSAREENTEAFF
TRBJ1-6,TRBV27,CASSPRGQGSSYNSPLHF
TRBJ1-2,TRBV12-3/TRBV12-4,CASSADRVGYTF
TRBJ2-3,TRBV2,CARGEREDKDTQYF
TRBJ1-3,TRBV6-5,CASRVDGSGNTIYF
TRBJ2-1,TRBV11-1,CASSNRWGGEQFF
TRBJ2-1,TRBV6-2/TRBV6-3,CASSFFIYNEQFF
TRBJ1-1,TRBV13,CASSPGWNEAFF
TRBJ1-2,TRBV6-1,CASSEARGQGLYGYTF
TRBJ2-3,TRBV30,CAWKGGGDTQYF
TRBJ1-4,TRBV18,CASSRETGATNEKLFF
TRBJ2-1,TRBV6-2/TRBV6-3,CASSYSGTSGRVFF
TRBJ2-7,TRBV7-9,CASSPWDEGKNEQYF
TRBJ2-7,TRBV2,CASTPNWQGSYEQYF
TRBJ1-1,TRBV6-5,CASSYGLGTLNTEAFF
TRBJ2-2,TRBV3-1/TRBV3-2,CASSLTGTTNTGELFF
TRBJ1-5,TRBV5-8,CASSLGGPSNQPQHF
TRBJ2-3,TRBV7-7,CASSPGTQSTDTQYF
TRBJ1-4,TRBV5-1,CASSLDGRLYEKLFF
TRBJ2-2,TRBV28,CASSLFQRGTGELFF
TRBJ1-5,TRBV9,CASSGPTGSDQPQHF
TRBJ2-1,TRBV10-3,CATLRDFNNEQFF
TRBJ1-5,TRBV10-2,CASSESPWTANQPQHF
TRBJ2-2,TRBV18,CASSPRYSDTGELFF
TRBJ1-2,TRBV6-2/TRBV6-3,CASSYEGPYGYTF
TRBJ2-1,TRBV4-3,CASSQDWGNNEQFF
TRBJ2-2,TRBV7-9,CASSFWLGTGELFF
TRBJ2-1,TRBV7-9,CASSPPGARAQFF
TRBJ2-5,TRBV5-1,CASSLLGGEETQYF
TRBJ1-5,TRBV12-2,CASRLDDPDRGNQPQHF
TRBJ1-6,TRBV30,CAWSEGFNSPLHF
TRBJ2-1,TRBV9,CASSADTSEQFF
TRBJ2-2,TRBV4-1,CASSQESWLAGTGELFF
TRBJ1-2,TRBV12-3/TRBV12-4,CASSYRENYGYTF